This paragraph covers one T cell receptor (beta chain) sequence. What it binds is unknown. A second PCR, run for roughly 7 to 11 cycles, used a sample-barcoded 5' primer plus a J-beta primer mix. Every sample produced at least 3 million CDR3-containing paired-end reads. TCRdb reanalysed the 5' RACE reads using MiXCR and keeps one entry per CDR3 protein. The repertoire consists of over 1.5 million distinct CDR3 sequences, with roughly 49% occurring once and the leading ten covering around 2.1%. Germline-derived CDR1 and CDR2 are SGHRS and YFSETQ. Trimming shortened V by 3 bases and J by 1 base, and 13 bases separated the two germline ends. The CDR3 is made up of 15 amino acids. This entry belongs to a study of blood T cells in healthy people across ages. Whole-study results and caveats: Roughly linear declines in TCR beta diversity per million T cells occurred with age.

Sample donors were healthy Caucasian individuals that came from Russia, aged roughly 6 to 100. This receptor was obtained from a woman between 35 and 50 years old in good health. The chain recombines TRBV5-1 with TRBJ1-1; a possible D gene is TRBD1 (5 bases). Source material: blood. CDR3 sequence: CASSSNPGQNTEAFF. CDR3 coding DNA: TGCGCCAGCAGCTCAAACCCCGGACAGAACACTGAAGCTTTCTTT.